Below, 8 T cell receptor beta chains from the same sample are listed, as sequenced in a study of CD8+CD57+ T cells in acquired aplastic anemia. Genomic DNA acted as the template from which TCR beta VDJ combination and CDR3 sequence profiling were carried out. TCRdb recomputed calls from the reads with MiXCR, one row per CDR3 protein. The table lists about 110,000 distinct CDR3 sequences, approximately 48% of them singletons, with roughly 34% in the top ten. The sample taken for sequencing was sorted CD4+, CD8+, or CD8+CD57+ T cells (not recorded which) from PBMCs. The receptors come from a human donor in good health, serving as a control.

The chain uses TRBV2 and TRBJ2-1, with 7 bases lining up with TRBD1. Per the germline V gene, CDR1 is SNHLY and CDR2 is FYNNEI. V lost 4 bases and J lost 8; bases outside the gene matches: 11. The CDR3 is 15 residues long. The CDR3 region is CASSATGLPGDEQFF. In DNA, the CDR3 is TGTGCCAGCAGTGCGACAGGGCTGCCTGGCGATGAGCAGTTCTTC.

The J gene is TRBJ2-1, the V gene TRBV12-3 or TRBV12-4, with D possibly TRBD1 on 5 matching bases. V lost 6 bases and J 3 bases, leaving 15 bases between the germline ends. The CDR3 extends over 15 amino acids. CDR3 protein: CASSQDSINYNEQFF. The DNA for the CDR3 is TGTGCCAGCAGCCAAGACAGTATTAACTACAATGAGCAGTTCTTC.

This clonotype showed up just once. J is TRBJ1-5 and V is TRBV4-3; D call uncertain. CDR3 length: 13 amino acids. Deletions cut 6 bases from V and 5 bases from J, with 11 bases between. Germline-derived CDR1 and CDR2 are LGHNA and YSLEER. The CDR3, as DNA: TGCGCCAGCAGTTCCCAGGAGGATCAGCCCCAGCATTTT. Translated, it gives CASSSQEDQPQHF.

About this clonotype itself: A much larger clone lies a single base off, so this may be a read error. The J gene is TRBJ2-3, the V gene TRBV11-1; 13 bases fit TRBD2. Germline V gives CDR1 SGHAT, CDR2 FQDESV (reference sequence). The CDR3 is made up of 18 amino acids. DNA for the CDR3: TGTGCCAGCAGCCCTACTAGCGGGGGGGCTTATGGCACAGATGCGCAGTATTTT. Translated: CASSPTSGGAYGTDAQYF.

The chain employs TRBV10-2 and TRBJ1-2; no clear D. The ends were cut back, 4 bases at V and 0 bases at J, with 9 bases in the middle. Germline-derived CDR1 and CDR2 are WSHSY and SAAADI. This CDR3 has 14 amino acids. The CDR3 nucleotides read TGCGCCAGCAGTGCCAGGACTTCTAACTATGGCTACACCTTC. Its protein product is CASSARTSNYGYTF.

The rearrangement links TRBV27 to TRBJ2-3, with D perhaps TRBD2 (6 bases). V gave up 3 bases and J gave up 5 bases, with 9 bases separating them. This CDR3 is built from 13 residues. Germline CDR1 and CDR2: MNHEY and SMNVEV (reference sequence). CDR3 DNA sequence: TGTGCCAGCAGTTTCTTAGCGGAAGATACGCAGTATTTT. The encoded protein is CASSFLAEDTQYF.

The chain links TRBV10-3 to TRBJ2-7; 7 bases match TRBD1. V was clipped by 5 bases and J by 4 bases; unmatched bases: 5. The CDR3 is made up of 13 amino acids. Germline CDR1 is ENHRY and CDR2 is SYGVKD. The CDR3 nucleotides read TGTGCCATCAGTACCGGGACAGATTACGAGCAGTACTTC. It encodes CAISTGTDYEQYF.

This clonotype occurred many times. This chain joins TRBV27 and TRBJ2-7; possibly TRBD1 for D (6 bases). This CDR3 is built from 14 residues. Germline CDR1 is MNHEY and CDR2 is SMNVEV (reference sequence). V was shortened by 0 bases and J by 1 base, with 7 bases between the two germline ends. This chain's CDR3 is CASSLSQGSYEQYF. The DNA of the CDR3 is TGTGCCAGCAGTTTATCCCAGGGGTCCTACGAGCAGTACTTC.